These T cell receptor beta chains were read from a single sample in a study of cytomegalovirus exposure and HLA in healthy donors. Assay: immunoSEQ multiplex PCR; the TCRdb copy retains only in-frame clones and omits some. This sample has around 64,000 clones; about 70% occur once, and the top ten carry about 24%. Sequencing used PBMCs. The receptors derive from a woman under 40 in good health and CMV-seropositive. Each CDR3 is given with its conserved first and last residue. A D gene is named only where the DNA matches it firmly. For some rows the clone size is stated as once, few or many, or as a class when expanded; others skip it.

j_call,v_call,d_call,clone_size,cdr3_nt,cdr3_aa
TRBJ2-7,TRBV7-6,TRBD1,.,TGTGCCAGCAGCTTGAGGACAGGCGCTACCTACGAGCAGTACTTC,CASSLRTGATYEQYF
TRBJ1-1,TRBV11-2,.,.,TGTGCCAGCAGCTCGGACAGACTCATGAACACTGAAGCTTTCTTT,CASSSDRLMNTEAFF
TRBJ1-2,TRBV5-4,.,.,TGTGCCAGCAGCTTTTACGGGGAGCATGGCTACACCTTC,CASSFYGEHGYTF
TRBJ2-3,TRBV7-9,TRBD1,.,TGTGCCAGCAGCTTAGGGACAGGGTACACAGATACGCAGTATTTT,CASSLGTGYTDTQYF
TRBJ2-5,TRBV7-8,.,.,TGTGCCAGCAGCTTACATAGCCCCGATCCTCAAGAGACCCAGTACTTC,CASSLHSPDPQETQYF
TRBJ2-7,TRBV7-9,TRBD1,.,TGTGCCAGCAGCTTAGACCGGGACAGACCCTACGAGCAGTACTTC,CASSLDRDRPYEQYF
TRBJ1-2,TRBV28,.,few,TGTGCCAGCAGCCCTGGGTCCCTACAGGTGATCTATGGCTACACCTTC,CASSPGSLQVIYGYTF
TRBJ1-1,TRBV6-1,.,few,TGTGCCAGCAGTCCCCCGCGGGAAGCTTTCTTT,CASSPPREAFF
TRBJ1-2,TRBV7-8,TRBD1,few,TGTGCCAGCAGCTCAGGGGGCAGATTCGGCTACACCTTC,CASSSGGRFGYTF
TRBJ1-1,TRBV7-2,TRBD1,.,TGTGCCAGCAGCTTCAGACAGGGGGCTAACACTGAAGCTTTCTTT,CASSFRQGANTEAFF
TRBJ2-5,TRBV7-9,.,.,TGTGCCAGCAGTTACCGATTAGATCAAGAGACCCAGTACTTC,CASSYRLDQETQYF
TRBJ2-7,TRBV5-6,TRBD2,few,TGTGCCAGCAGCTGGGAAGCGGGGGCACTTTACGAGCAGTACTTC,CASSWEAGALYEQYF
TRBJ1-5,TRBV19,TRBD1,.,TGTGCCAGTAGTAGTGGACAGGGTCGGCAGCCCCAGCATTTT,CASSSGQGRQPQHF
TRBJ1-4,TRBV7-2,TRBD1,.,TGTGCCAGCAGCTTCCTGGGACAGGGGAATGAAAAACTGTTTTTT,CASSFLGQGNEKLFF
TRBJ1-3,TRBV7-8,.,.,TGTGCCAGCAGTCCAGCGGGCGGAAACACCATATATTTT,CASSPAGGNTIYF
TRBJ1-2,TRBV19,.,few,TGTGCCAGTAGGGATTACGGGGGAGATGGCTACACCTTC,CASRDYGGDGYTF
TRBJ2-1,TRBV4-1,TRBD2,.,TGCGCCAGCAGCTTTAGCGGGAGGGCCGACAATGAGCAGTTCTTC,CASSFSGRADNEQFF
TRBJ2-7,TRBV18,.,.,TGTGCCAGCTCACGGGACTCAACCTACGAGCAGTACTTC,CASSRDSTYEQYF
TRBJ2-7,TRBV29-1,TRBD2,.,TGCAGCGCTTACGCGGGGGACGAGCAGTACTTC,CSAYAGDEQYF
TRBJ2-7,TRBV7-2,TRBD1,.,TGTGCCAGCAGCCCGATAGGGCAAGGACAGGGGGCGTACGAGCAGTACTTC,CASSPIGQGQGAYEQYF
TRBJ2-3,TRBV7-2,.,.,TGTGCCAGCAGCTTAGCGCAGGGGCGCACAGATACGCAGTATTTT,CASSLAQGRTDTQYF
TRBJ1-2,TRBV28,.,once,TGTGCCAGCAGTTCAACCTCGCCGGGACACAGCTTCTATGGCTACACCTTC,CASSSTSPGHSFYGYTF
TRBJ2-7,TRBV18,.,.,TGTGCCAGCTCACCACCGAAGCCAAACTCCTACGAGCAGTACTTC,CASSPPKPNSYEQYF
TRBJ1-2,TRBV28,TRBD1,.,TGTGCCAGCAGTTTTAGGGACAGATCCTTGAGCTACACCTTC,CASSFRDRSLSYTF
TRBJ1-1,TRBV5-6,TRBD1,.,TGTGCCAGCAGGGGACAGGGATTGAACACTGAAGCTTTCTTT,CASRGQGLNTEAFF
TRBJ1-1,TRBV25-1,.,.,TGTGCCAGCAGTCCCCAACAGGGTGGAAGGACTGAAGCTTTCTTT,CASSPQQGGRTEAFF
TRBJ1-4,TRBV29-1,.,.,TGCAGCGTCAGCCTAAGACAGACTAATGAAAAACTGTTTTTT,CSVSLRQTNEKLFF
TRBJ2-7,TRBV6-4,TRBD2,.,TGTGCCAGCAGTGACTCGGTACGTAGCGGGTCTATCCCATCCTACGAGCAGTACTTC,CASSDSVRSGSIPSYEQYF
TRBJ1-2,TRBV28,TRBD1,.,TGTGCCAGCAGCAGCTCCGGGACAGGGTTCAGCTACACCTTC,CASSSSGTGFSYTF
TRBJ1-2,TRBV28,.,.,TGTGCCAGCAACGTCGGGGTCTATGGCTACACCTTC,CASNVGVYGYTF
TRBJ2-3,TRBV15,TRBD1,few,TGTGCCACCAGCAGAGCACCCCGACAGGGGCTCACAGATACGCAGTATTTT,CATSRAPRQGLTDTQYF